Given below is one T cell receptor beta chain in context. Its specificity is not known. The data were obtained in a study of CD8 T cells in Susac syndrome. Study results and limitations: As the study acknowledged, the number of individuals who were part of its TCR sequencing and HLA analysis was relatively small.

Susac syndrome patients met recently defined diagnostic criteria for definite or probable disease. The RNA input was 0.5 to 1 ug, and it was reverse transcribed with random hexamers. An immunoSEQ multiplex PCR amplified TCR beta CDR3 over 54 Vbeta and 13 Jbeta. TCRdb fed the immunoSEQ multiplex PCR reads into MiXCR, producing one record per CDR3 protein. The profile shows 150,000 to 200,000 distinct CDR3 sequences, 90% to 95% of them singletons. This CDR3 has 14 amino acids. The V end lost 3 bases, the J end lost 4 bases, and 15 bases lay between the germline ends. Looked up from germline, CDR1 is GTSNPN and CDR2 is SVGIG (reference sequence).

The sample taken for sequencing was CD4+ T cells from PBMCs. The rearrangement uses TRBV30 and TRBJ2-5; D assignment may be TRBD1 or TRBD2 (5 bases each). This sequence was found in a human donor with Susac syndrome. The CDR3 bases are TGTGCCTGGAGGGAGTCAGGGAGTGGAGAGACCCAGTACTTC. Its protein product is CAWRESGSGETQYF.